This T cell receptor (beta chain) appears in the sequencing data of a study of long-term antiretroviral therapy in people with HIV. Notes on this clone: The antigen is undetermined.

Study results and limitations: Information pertaining to ART adherence, viral resistance or therapeutic modifications was not obtained.

V lost 4 bases to trimming and J lost 4 bases; unmatched junction nucleotides: 12. The CDR3 runs to 17 residues. The germline CDR1 and CDR2 sequences are SGHDN and FVKESK. Runs used v3.0 of the immunoSEQ assay and were done at survey level. The table came from immunoSEQ multiplex PCR; TCRdb's copy has only in-frame clones and leaves some out. In the table there are approximately 17,000 clones, around four fifths of which are singletons. Sample: unsorted PBMCs, taken around 2.1 years before starting antiretroviral therapy. J is TRBJ2-1 and V is TRBV14; 8 bases map to TRBD2. The TCR comes from a man aged 25-45 years with HIV. For the CDR3, the DNA is TGTGCCAGCAGCCCTTCCCGTCTAGCGGGTCTATACAATGAGCAGTTCTTC. Its translation: CASSPSRLAGLYNEQFF.